One sample yielded the 17 T cell receptor beta chains listed below, sequenced in a study of human T cells and chemical hapten exposure. TCRdb re-called the RACE reads with MiXCR, one entry per CDR3 protein. The sample carries tens of thousands of distinct CDR3 sequences, around 8.8% recorded once. Time point here: patch test 2, 6 weeks after DPC sensitization. Treatment here: therapeutic diphenylcyclopropenone sensitization with weekly scalp DPC. Sequencing used whole blood, obtained in connection with sensitization to the hapten diphenylcyclopropenone (DPC). The receptor set was obtained from a woman between 45 and 60 years old with alopecia areata. Some clones in this sample may be carry-over from other donors' samples.

The rearrangement joins TRBV5-1 to TRBJ2-4, with TRBD1 matching 7 bases. Germline V lookup: CDR1 SGHRS, CDR2 YFSETQ. This CDR3 is built from 15 residues. The junction had 4 bases not matched to a gene; V was cut back by 4 bases and J by 0 bases. This CDR3 reads CASSVTGTAKNIQYF. The CDR3, as DNA: TGCGCCAGCAGCGTGACAGGGACAGCCAAAAACATTCAGTACTTC.

This clonotype was found many times. This rearrangement joins TRBV29-1 to TRBJ1-1; D unresolved. The CDR3 consists of 12 residues. The germline gives CDR1 SQVTM, CDR2 ANQGSEA. Trimming shortened V by 7 bases and J by 1 base, and 10 bases separated the two germline ends. The CDR3 DNA sequence: TGCAGCGCCCGACAAACGAACACTGAAGCTTTCTTT. Its protein is CSARQTNTEAFF. Complete variable domain (other parts from reference TRBV29-1 and TRBJ1-1): SAVISQKPSRDICQRGTSLTIQCQVDSQVTMMFWYRQQPGQSLTLIATANQGSEATYESGFVIDKFPISRPNLTFSTLTVSNMSPEDSSIYLCSARQTNTEAFFGQGTRLTVV.

Only a few counts were recorded for this clonotype. The chain links TRBV6-5 to TRBJ2-6, with D possibly called TRBD1 or TRBD2 (5 bases each). Per the germline V gene, CDR1 is MNHEY and CDR2 is SVGAGI. The CDR3 extends over 17 amino acids. Between the trimmed V and J ends, which lost 4 bases and 0 bases, there was a span of 13 bases. CDR3 DNA: TGTGCCAGCAGTTTCCTGGGACGGAACTCTGGGGCCAACGTCCTGACTTTC. Amino acids: CASSFLGRNSGANVLTF.

This clonotype showed up just a few times. This chain joins TRBV4-1 and TRBJ1-4; perhaps TRBD1 as D (5 bases). CDR3 length: 14 residues. Germline V gene sequence: CDR1 MGHRA, CDR2 YSYEKL. Trimming removed 1 base at V and 8 bases at J, with 11 bases between. As DNA, the CDR3 is TGCGCCAGCAGCCAAGGTCAGGGTGGCGAAAAACTGTTTTTT. Translation: CASSQGQGGEKLFF.

The chain recombines TRBV30 with TRBJ1-5; 9 bases are shared with TRBD1. CDR1 is GTSNPN, CDR2 SVGIG, per germline (reference sequence). Germline trimming cut 0 bases from V and 4 bases from J; bases unmatched to any gene: 4. This CDR3 comprises 15 residues. The CDR3 DNA reads TGTGCCTGGAGTGTAGCCGGGACAGGGAATCAGCCCCAGCATTTT. This translates into CAWSVAGTGNQPQHF.

This clonotype was picked up many times. V and J are TRBV3-1 and TRBJ1-1; tentatively, D is TRBD1 (5 bases). The V and J ends lost 2 bases and 5 bases respectively, with 12 bases between them. CDR1 and CDR2 (germline): LGHDT, YNNKEL (reference sequence). This CDR3 is 14 amino acids long. CDR3 nucleotides: TGTGCCAGCAGCCAAAGGACGGGGGGAACTGAAGCTTTCTTT. As protein: CASSQRTGGTEAFF.

This clonotype was found many times. V gene TRBV5-1 combines with J gene TRBJ2-3; D is ambiguous. The CDR3 loop spans 14 amino acids. V lost 0 bases, J lost 6 bases, and 11 bases lay in between. The germline gives CDR1 SGHRS, CDR2 YFSETQ. Here the CDR3 DNA reads TGCGCCAGCAGCTTGGATATCCTCCCCGATACGCAGTATTTT. This translates into CASSLDILPDTQYF.

This clonotype was observed a single time. The chain recombines TRBV21-1 with TRBJ2-1; the D call in the table, TRBD2, was not verified against the DNA. TRBV21-1 is a recognized pseudogene. This CDR3 spans 16 amino acids. CDR3 nucleotide sequence: TGTGCCAGCAGCAAAACACCTAGCGGGAGGGACAATGAGCAGTTCTTC. Translating gives CASSKTPSGRDNEQFF.

This clonotype was detected many times. This rearrangement joins TRBV28 to TRBJ2-1; D is possibly TRBD1 (6 bases). CDR1 is MDHEN, CDR2 SYDVKM, per germline. The V end lost 3 bases, the J end lost 15 bases, and 12 bases lay between the germline ends. The CDR3 sequence is 11 residues long. CDR3 residues: CASSFDRTRFF. The CDR3 nucleotides are TGTGCCAGCAGTTTCGACAGGACGAGGTTCTTC. Drawing the rest from reference TRBV28 and TRBJ2-1, the complete variable domain is DVKVTQSSRYLVKRTGEKVFLECVQDMDHENMFWYRQDPGLGLRLIYFSYDVKMKEKGDIPEGYSVSREKKERFSLILESASTNQTSMYLCASSFDRTRFFGPGTRLTVL.

This clonotype was detected only a few times. This chain links TRBV6-5 with TRBJ2-7, with D possibly being TRBD2 (6 bases). The V end was cut by 0 bases, the J end by 4 bases, with 13 bases between. CDR3 length: 15 residues. Germline lookup yields CDR1 MNHEY and CDR2 SVGAGI. CDR3 loop: CASSYSIGRGYEQYF. CDR3 nucleotide sequence: TGTGCCAGCAGTTACTCGATCGGTCGGGGGTACGAGCAGTACTTC.

Ten or more counts support this clonotype. The chain combines TRBV3-1 with TRBJ1-4, with a weak D call TRBD1 (6 bases). The CDR3 has 17 residues. Trimming pared 1 base from V and 7 bases from J, leaving 19 bases between. Germline V gene data show CDR1 as LGHDT and CDR2 as YNNKEL (reference sequence). CDR3 residues: CASSQGEGVFGVEKLFF. The DNA of the CDR3 is TGTGCCAGCAGCCAAGGGGAGGGGGTATTCGGAGTTGAAAAACTGTTTTTT.

This clonotype was found a few times. This chain links TRBV2 with TRBJ2-2, with unresolved D. The CDR3 extends over 14 amino acids. Germline-derived CDR1 and CDR2 are SNHLY and FYNNEI. The V gene lost 11 bases and the J gene lost 0 bases, with 13 bases spanning the gap. The CDR3 region has the DNA TGTGCCGTCCAGAGACTGACGAACACCGGGGAGCTGTTTTTT. Amino acid sequence: CAVQRLTNTGELFF.

This clonotype was observed a few times. The chain couples TRBV6-6 to TRBJ1-5; no clear D. The germline gives CDR1 MNHNY, CDR2 SVGAGI (reference sequence). V was clipped by 5 bases and J by 0 bases, with 17 bases between them. The CDR3 loop spans 17 amino acids. This chain's CDR3 is CASSREGRRTSNQPQHF. For the CDR3, the DNA is TGTGCCAGCAGTCGGGAAGGACGGAGGACTAGCAATCAGCCCCAGCATTTT.

The genes are TRBV30 and TRBJ1-5; TRBD1 aligns across 8 bases. J gave up 6 bases and V 7 bases, and 8 bases lay outside the gene matches. This CDR3 contains 13 residues. In germline, CDR1 is GTSNPN, CDR2 SVGIG (reference sequence). CDR3 nucleotide sequence: TGTGCCTTATCTCAGGGGGCGGTTCAGCCCCAGCATTTT. Protein sequence: CALSQGAVQPQHF.

This clonotype turned up a few times. The CDR3 is CASSLEGVLAKNIQYF. The CDR3 nucleotides read TGCGCCAGCAGCTTGGAGGGAGTTCTAGCCAAAAACATTCAGTACTTC. The V gene is TRBV5-1, the J gene TRBJ2-4, with D possibly matching TRBD2 (5 bases). Germline V lookup: CDR1 SGHRS, CDR2 YFSETQ. V was pared by 0 bases and J by 0 bases, with 10 bases between. CDR3 size: 16 residues. Looking up the rest from reference TRBV5-1 and TRBJ2-4 gives the full variable domain: KAGVTQTPRYLIKTRGQQVTLSCSPISGHRSVSWYQQTPGQGLQFLFEYFSETQRNKGNFPGRFSGRQFSNSRSEMNVSTLELGDSALYLCASSLEGVLAKNIQYFGAGTRLSVL.

The sample holds many counts of this clonotype. V is TRBV7-9 and J is TRBJ1-3; unclear D gene. CDR3 length: 15 residues. Germline V gene sequence: CDR1 SEHNR, CDR2 FQNEAQ (reference sequence). With 5 bases removed from V and 0 bases from J, the gap between germline ends came to 11 bases. The CDR3 sequence is CASSLLTISGNTIYF. The CDR3 nucleotides read TGTGCCAGCAGCCTCCTGACAATCTCTGGAAACACCATATATTTT. Combining the CDR3 with reference TRBV7-9 and TRBJ1-3 gives the whole variable domain DTGVSQNPRHKITKRGQNVTFRCDPISEHNRLYWYRQTLGQGPEFLTYFQNEAQLEKSRLLSDRFSAERPKGSFSTLEIQRTEQGDSAMYLCASSLLTISGNTIYFGEGSWLTVV.

J is TRBJ2-2 and V is TRBV6-6; no reliable D call. CDR3 length equals 15 residues. Per the germline V gene, CDR1 is MNHNY and CDR2 is SVGAGI (reference sequence). V dropped 6 bases and J dropped 5 bases, with 16 bases sitting between them. The CDR3 is CASSRLELGTGELFF. For the CDR3, the DNA is TGTGCCAGCAGCCGTCTCGAGCTGGGGACCGGGGAGCTGTTTTTT.